The T cell receptor beta chain under discussion was sequenced for a study of blood T cells in healthy people across ages. Looked up from germline, CDR1 is SQVTM and CDR2 is ANQGSEA. The junction had 8 bases not matched to a gene; V was cut back by 4 bases and J by 6 bases. This CDR3 spans 14 amino acids. This clonotype has just a few counts. Using a J-beta primer mix together with a sample-barcoded 5' primer, a second PCR was run for 7 to 11 cycles. TCRdb re-derived calls from the 5' RACE reads in MiXCR, one entry per CDR3 protein. The table records 550,000 to 750,000 distinct CDR3 sequences, under 25% of them present only once.

The TCR was taken from a man in his 70s in good health. This chain joins TRBV29-1 and TRBJ2-2, with 7 bases aligning to TRBD1. The material sequenced was blood. CDR3 coding DNA: TGCAGCGTTGGGCGGACAGGATTGCCCGGGGAGCTGTTTTTT. Its protein product is CSVGRTGLPGELFF.